In this sample, the clone carrying this T cell receptor beta chain turned up many times. Time point indicated: newly diagnosed GD, antithyroid drugs for less than 3 months. PBMC-extracted RNA yielded the TCR library. The V segment lost 5 bases and the J segment 2 bases; nucleotides outside the gene matches: 6. Germline CDR1 is DFQATT and CDR2 is SNEGSKA (reference sequence). The CDR3 has 13 residues. Library construction for TCR beta used iRepertoire HTBI primers and Arm-PCR of CDR3 regions. Using its own MiXCR run on the multiplex PCR reads, TCRdb lists one record per CDR3 protein. The repertoire has around 450,000 distinct CDR3 sequences, just under 15% of them found once; the top ten carry 16%. The sample belongs to a study of regulatory T cells in long-lasting Graves disease. These records were also assigned to another study, of T cells in Graves' hyperthyroidism and ophthalmopathy.

This sample comprised peripheral blood mononuclear cells (PBMCs), obtained at new diagnosis, from a patient treated with antithyroid drugs. The V call is TRBV20-1, the J call TRBJ2-7; 7 bases agree with TRBD1. The receptor's source is a woman between 25 and 40 years old with Graves disease. The CDR3 spells CSAPPGQAYEQYF. The CDR3 coding sequence is TGCAGTGCTCCACCTGGACAGGCCTACGAGCAGTACTTC.